This TCR beta chain appears in the sequencing data of a study of blood T cell repertoires in COVID-19. Study-wide background: Acute and convalescent COVID-19 specimens originated in the United States, Italy and Spain.

Authors' methods: Cell counts per sample came from amplifying reference gene primers. Profiling relied on immunoSEQ multiplex PCR, and the TCRdb table lists in-frame clones only, not all of them. D and trimming come from the DNA, and the V and J calls and clone size come from that table. The repertoire holds 120,000 or so clones, with approximately 82% as singletons. This TCR came from an elderly man with active or convalescent COVID-19. The sequenced sample consisted of peripheral blood.

The CDR3 here is CASSKSAGHQVAGELFF. The CDR3, as DNA: TGTGCCAGCAGCAAATCAGCGGGACATCAAGTAGCCGGGGAGCTGTTTTTT. V is TRBV21-1 and J is TRBJ2-2; no check of the table's D call, TRBD2, against the DNA was made. TRBV21-1 is given as a pseudogene. This CDR3 has 17 residues.